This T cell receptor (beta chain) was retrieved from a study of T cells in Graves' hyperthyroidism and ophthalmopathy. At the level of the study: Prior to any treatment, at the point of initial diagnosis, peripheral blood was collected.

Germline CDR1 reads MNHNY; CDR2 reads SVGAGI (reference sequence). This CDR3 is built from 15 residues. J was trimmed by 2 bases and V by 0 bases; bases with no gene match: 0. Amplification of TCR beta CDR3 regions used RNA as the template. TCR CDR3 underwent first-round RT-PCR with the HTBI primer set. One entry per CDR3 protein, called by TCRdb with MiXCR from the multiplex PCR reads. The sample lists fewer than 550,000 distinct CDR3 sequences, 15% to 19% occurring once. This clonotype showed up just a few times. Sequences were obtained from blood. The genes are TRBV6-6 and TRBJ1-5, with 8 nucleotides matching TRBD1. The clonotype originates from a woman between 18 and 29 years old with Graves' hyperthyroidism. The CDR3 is CASSYSQGGNQPQHF. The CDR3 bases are TGTGCCAGCAGTTACTCACAGGGGGGCAATCAGCCCCAGCATTTT.